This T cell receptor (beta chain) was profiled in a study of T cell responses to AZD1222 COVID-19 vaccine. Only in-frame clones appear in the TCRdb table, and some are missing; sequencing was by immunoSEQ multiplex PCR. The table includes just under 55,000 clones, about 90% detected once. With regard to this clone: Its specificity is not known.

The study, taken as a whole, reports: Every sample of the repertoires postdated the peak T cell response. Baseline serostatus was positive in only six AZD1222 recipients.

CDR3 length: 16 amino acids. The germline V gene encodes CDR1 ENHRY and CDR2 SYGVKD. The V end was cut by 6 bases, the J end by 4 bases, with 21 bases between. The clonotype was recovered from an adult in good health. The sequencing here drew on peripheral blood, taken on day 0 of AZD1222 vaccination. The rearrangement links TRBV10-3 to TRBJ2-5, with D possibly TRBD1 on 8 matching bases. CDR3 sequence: CAISDPTGEGRETQYF. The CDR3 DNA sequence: TGTGCCATCAGCGACCCGACAGGGGAGGGCCGAGAGACCCAGTACTTC.